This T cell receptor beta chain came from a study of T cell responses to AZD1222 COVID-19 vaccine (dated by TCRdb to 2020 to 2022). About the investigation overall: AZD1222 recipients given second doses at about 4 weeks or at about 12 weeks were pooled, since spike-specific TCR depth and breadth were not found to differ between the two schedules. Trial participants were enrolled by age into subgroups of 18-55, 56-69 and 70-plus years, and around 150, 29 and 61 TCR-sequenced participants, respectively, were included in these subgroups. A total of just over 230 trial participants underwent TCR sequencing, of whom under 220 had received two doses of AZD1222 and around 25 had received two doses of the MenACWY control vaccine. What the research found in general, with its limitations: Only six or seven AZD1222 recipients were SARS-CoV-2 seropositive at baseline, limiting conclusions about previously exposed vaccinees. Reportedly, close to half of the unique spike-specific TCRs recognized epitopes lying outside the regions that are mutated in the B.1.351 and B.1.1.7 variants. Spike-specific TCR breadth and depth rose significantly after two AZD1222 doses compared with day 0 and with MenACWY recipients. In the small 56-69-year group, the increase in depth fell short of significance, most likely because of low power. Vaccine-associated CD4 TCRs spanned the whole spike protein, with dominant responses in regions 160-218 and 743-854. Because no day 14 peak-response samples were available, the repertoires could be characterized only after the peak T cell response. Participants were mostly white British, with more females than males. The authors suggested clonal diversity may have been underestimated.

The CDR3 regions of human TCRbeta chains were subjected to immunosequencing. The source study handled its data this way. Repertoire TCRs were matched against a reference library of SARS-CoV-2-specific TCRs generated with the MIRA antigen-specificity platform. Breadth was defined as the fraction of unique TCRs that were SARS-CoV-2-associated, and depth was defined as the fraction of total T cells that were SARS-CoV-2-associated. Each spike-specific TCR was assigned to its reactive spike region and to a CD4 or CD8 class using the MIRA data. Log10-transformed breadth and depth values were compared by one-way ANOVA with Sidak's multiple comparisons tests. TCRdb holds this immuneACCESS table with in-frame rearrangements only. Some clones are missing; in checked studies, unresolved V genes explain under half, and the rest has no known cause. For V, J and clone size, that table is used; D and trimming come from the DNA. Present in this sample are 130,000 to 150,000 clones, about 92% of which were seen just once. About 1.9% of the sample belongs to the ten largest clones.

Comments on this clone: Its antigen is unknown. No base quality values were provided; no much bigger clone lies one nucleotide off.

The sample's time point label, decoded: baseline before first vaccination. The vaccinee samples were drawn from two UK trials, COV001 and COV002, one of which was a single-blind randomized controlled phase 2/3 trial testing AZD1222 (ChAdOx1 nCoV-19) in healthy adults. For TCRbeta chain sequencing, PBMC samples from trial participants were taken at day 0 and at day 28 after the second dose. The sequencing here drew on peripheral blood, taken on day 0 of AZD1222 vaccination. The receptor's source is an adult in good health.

The nucleotide sequence reads as follows: TGTGCCAGCAGCTTAAAGCAAACCGGGGAGCTGTTTTTT. The resulting protein is CASSLKQTGELFF. The sequence links TRBV7-3 to TRBJ2-2; the D gene is unclear. CDR1 and CDR2, looked up from the germline V gene, are SGHTA and FQGTGA. Trimming removed 1 base from V and 5 bases from J, leaving 5 bases between the germline ends. The CDR3 numbers 13 residues from cysteine through phenylalanine. Only the CDR3 portion is preserved as DNA: 39 bases, with reading frame beginning at the first base.